This T cell receptor beta chain was identified in a study of blood T cell repertoires in COVID-19. About the research overall: Nucleic acid was either cDNA or gDNA, and it came from T cells, B-cell-depleted T cells, or PBMCs.

Some clones are missing from TCRdb's copy, which holds only in-frame ones; the method was immunoSEQ multiplex PCR. The table records around 170,000 clones, 78% of them present only once. The V end lost 5 bases, the J end lost 9 bases, and 8 bases lay between the germline ends. The CDR3 runs 11 residues. Per germline, CDR1 SGHTA and CDR2 FQGNSA. This sequence joins TRBV7-2 and TRBJ2-1; D is undetermined. The sequencing sample was made of peripheral blood. This TCR was sampled from a woman aged 80 or over with acute or convalescent COVID-19. CDR3 in DNA: TGTGCCAGCAGCCCCTCCGGTGAGCAGTTCTTC. The encoded protein is CASSPSGEQFF.